This T cell receptor beta chain was captured in a study of technical replicates of blood from a handful of donors. Generated by immunoSEQ multiplex PCR, the TCRdb table keeps only in-frame clones and is missing some. The sample records 75,000 to 95,000 clones, 90% to 97% being singletons. Germline V CDR1 and CDR2: SGHTA, FQGTGA. There are 15 residues in the CDR3. Trimming took 5 bases from V and 3 from J; bases not matched to a gene: 3. The chain combines TRBV7-3 with TRBJ2-1; 11 bases fit TRBD2. The sequence was obtained from a human donor in good health. The sequenced material came from T cells isolated from PBMCs. Here the CDR3 reads CASSKGLADYNEQFF. DNA for the CDR3: TGTGCCAGCAGCAAGGGACTAGCGGACTACAATGAGCAGTTCTTC.